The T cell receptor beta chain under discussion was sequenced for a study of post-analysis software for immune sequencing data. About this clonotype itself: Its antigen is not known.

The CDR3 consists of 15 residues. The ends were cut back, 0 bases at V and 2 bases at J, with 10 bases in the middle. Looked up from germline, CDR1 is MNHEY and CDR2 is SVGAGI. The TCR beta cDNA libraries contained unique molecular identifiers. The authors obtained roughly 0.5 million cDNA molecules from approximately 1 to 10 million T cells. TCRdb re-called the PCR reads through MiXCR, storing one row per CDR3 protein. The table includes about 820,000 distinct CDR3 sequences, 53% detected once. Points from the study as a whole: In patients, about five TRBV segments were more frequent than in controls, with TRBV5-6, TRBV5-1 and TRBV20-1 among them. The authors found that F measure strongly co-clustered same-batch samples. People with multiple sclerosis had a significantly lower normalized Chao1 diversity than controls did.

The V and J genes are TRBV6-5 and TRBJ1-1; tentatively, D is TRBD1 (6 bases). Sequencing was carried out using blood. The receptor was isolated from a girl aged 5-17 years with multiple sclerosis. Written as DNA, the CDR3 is TGTGCCAGCAGTTACTCGGCCAGGGGTAACACTGAAGCTTTCTTT. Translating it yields CASSYSARGNTEAFF.